This passage covers 13 T cell receptor beta chains from one sample sequenced in a study of blood T cell repertoires in COVID-19. The repertoire was sequenced with immunoSEQ multiplex PCR; TCRdb's copy has only in-frame clones and lacks some. The sample has tens of thousands of clones, around four fifths seen once. Sequencing was performed on peripheral blood. The origin of the receptors is an elderly man with active or convalescent COVID-19.

The V gene is TRBV27, the J gene TRBJ2-2, with 15 bases identical to TRBD2. The trim removed 4 bases at V and 4 bases at J, leaving 10 bases unmatched. CDR1 is MNHEY and CDR2 is SMNVEV in the germline V gene (reference sequence). The CDR3 is 19 residues long. The CDR3 protein is CASSSTGLAGGPSTGELFF. The CDR3 nucleotides are TGTGCCAGCAGTTCTACGGGACTAGCGGGGGGCCCATCCACCGGGGAGCTGTTTTTT.

This clone has a handful of counts. This chain uses TRBV14 with TRBJ1-1; D possibly corresponds to TRBD1 (5 bases). This CDR3 is 13 amino acids long. CDR1 and CDR2 (germline): SGHDN, FVKESK. V lost 4 bases, J lost 4 bases, and 10 bases lay in between. The CDR3 protein is CASSRQLSTEAFF. In nucleotides, the CDR3 is TGTGCCAGCAGCCGACAGCTTAGCACTGAAGCTTTCTTT. Based on the CDR3 plus reference TRBV14 and TRBJ1-1, the full variable domain is EAGVTQFPSHSVIEKGQTVTLRCDPISGHDNLYWYRRVMGKEIKFLLHFVKESKQDESGMPNNRFLAERTGGTYSTLKVQPAELEDSGVYFCASSRQLSTEAFFGQGTRLTVV.

V and J are TRBV5-1 and TRBJ2-3, with 9 bases fitting TRBD2. Germline V gene lookup returns CDR1 SGHRS and CDR2 YFSETQ. The V segment lost 4 bases and the J segment 6 bases; nucleotides outside the gene matches: 12. The CDR3 spans 16 residues. For the CDR3, the DNA is TGCGCCAGCAGCCTAGGACTAGCGAGTGGAGGGGATACGCAGTATTTT. Protein product: CASSLGLASGGDTQYF.

The rearrangement links TRBV5-1 to TRBJ1-6; 8 nucleotides agree with TRBD1. The CDR3 spans 16 residues. Germline V gives CDR1 SGHRS, CDR2 YFSETQ. V lost 6 bases, J lost 9 bases, and 14 bases stayed unmatched. This CDR3 is CASTANLGQGPSPLHF. The CDR3 DNA is TGCGCCAGCACCGCGAATCTAGGACAGGGCCCTTCACCCCTCCACTTT.

The CDR3 reads CASSSLGGAEAFF. The CDR3 DNA sequence: TGCGCCAGCAGCTCCCTTGGGGGGGCTGAAGCTTTCTTT. The chain uses TRBV5-1 and TRBJ1-1; a possible D gene is TRBD1 (5 bases). CDR3 length equals 13 residues. Per germline, CDR1 SGHRS and CDR2 YFSETQ. The germline V and J ends were trimmed by 3 bases and 6 bases, with 12 bases remaining between them. The complete variable domain, with remaining parts taken from reference TRBV5-1 and TRBJ1-1, reads KAGVTQTPRYLIKTRGQQVTLSCSPISGHRSVSWYQQTPGQGLQFLFEYFSETQRNKGNFPGRFSGRQFSNSRSEMNVSTLELGDSALYLCASSSLGGAEAFFGQGTRLTVV.

This clone was counted between two and nine times. V is TRBV2 and J is TRBJ2-7, with D possibly matching TRBD2 (6 bases). The CDR3 totals 14 residues. The germline V gene has CDR1 SNHLY and CDR2 FYNNEI. V lost 7 bases, J lost 2 bases, and 15 bases lay in between. In nucleotides, the CDR3 is TGTGCCAGCAACCTGGGAGGACGGCCCTACGAGCAGTACTTC. Its protein is CASNLGGRPYEQYF.

This chain uses TRBV29-1 with TRBJ2-1; D gene unclear. V was cut by 6 bases and J by 3 bases, with 15 bases left in between. The CDR3 has 14 residues. Germline assignment: CDR1 SQVTM and CDR2 ANQGSEA. CDR3 region: CSVASGGVYNEQFF. Written as DNA, the CDR3 is TGCAGCGTCGCATCTGGCGGAGTCTACAATGAGCAGTTCTTC.

The rearrangement links TRBV7-3 to TRBJ2-1, with D hard to call. The V end was cut by 5 bases, the J end by 8 bases, with 16 bases between. This CDR3 has 14 amino acids. CDR1 SGHTA and CDR2 FQGTGA come from the germline V gene. The CDR3 DNA reads TGTGCCAGCAGCGATAATGGGCCCCAGGATGAGCAGTTCTTC. Protein product: CASSDNGPQDEQFF.

This clone was found a few times. The V gene is TRBV7-3, the J gene TRBJ1-2, with 7 nucleotides matching TRBD1. The CDR3 has 17 residues. Germline trimming cut 1 base from V and 6 bases from J; bases unmatched to any gene: 14. Germline V gene sequence: CDR1 SGHTA, CDR2 FQGTGA. The CDR3 region has the DNA TGTGCCAGCAGCTTAATGGGCAGGGGGGCCAGGGCGGATGGCTACACCTTC. This translates into CASSLMGRGARADGYTF. The full variable domain, its missing parts supplied by reference TRBV7-3 and TRBJ1-2, is GAGVSQTPSNKVTEKGKYVELRCDPISGHTALYWYRQSLGQGPEFLIYFQGTGAADDSGLPNDRFFAVRPEGSVSTLKIQRTERGDSAVYLCASSLMGRGARADGYTFGSGTRLTVV.

The rearrangement joins TRBV6-4 to TRBJ1-3; D is unclear. Germline V lookup: CDR1 MRHNA, CDR2 SNTAGT. The CDR3 runs to 15 residues. Trimming removed 8 bases from V and 0 bases from J, with 14 bases in between. CDR3 protein: CASFWRRSSGNTIYF. In nucleotides, the CDR3 is TGTGCCAGCTTCTGGAGGCGGAGCTCTGGAAACACCATATATTTT.

This clone showed up just once. The gene calls are TRBV6-5 and TRBJ1-1; the D is unclear. CDR3 length: 13 residues. CDR1 and CDR2 from the germline V gene are MNHEY and SVGAGI. V was cut by 5 bases and J by 7 bases, with 14 bases left in between. The CDR3 spells CASSITGGLEAFF. CDR3 sequence (DNA): TGTGCCAGCAGTATCACCGGCGGCCTTGAAGCTTTCTTT.

V and J are TRBV7-9 and TRBJ2-5; no firm D call. The V end was cut by 0 bases, the J end by 5 bases, with 10 bases between. The CDR3 runs 14 residues. Germline lookup yields CDR1 SEHNR and CDR2 FQNEAQ (reference sequence). CDR3 nucleotide sequence: TGTGCCAGCAGCTTAGCCCTCGGAGTCGAGACCCAGTACTTC. Translated: CASSLALGVETQYF.

This clone is termed medium-sized. The rearrangement joins TRBV27 to TRBJ1-5; TRBD1 matches 7 bases. CDR1 and CDR2 from the germline V gene are MNHEY and SMNVEV (reference sequence). There are 17 residues in the CDR3. The V segment lost 5 bases and the J segment 1 base; nucleotides outside the gene matches: 11. The CDR3 reads CASSTRQGRGSNQPQHF. The CDR3 DNA reads as TGTGCCAGCAGTACTAGACAGGGCCGTGGAAGCAATCAGCCCCAGCATTTT.